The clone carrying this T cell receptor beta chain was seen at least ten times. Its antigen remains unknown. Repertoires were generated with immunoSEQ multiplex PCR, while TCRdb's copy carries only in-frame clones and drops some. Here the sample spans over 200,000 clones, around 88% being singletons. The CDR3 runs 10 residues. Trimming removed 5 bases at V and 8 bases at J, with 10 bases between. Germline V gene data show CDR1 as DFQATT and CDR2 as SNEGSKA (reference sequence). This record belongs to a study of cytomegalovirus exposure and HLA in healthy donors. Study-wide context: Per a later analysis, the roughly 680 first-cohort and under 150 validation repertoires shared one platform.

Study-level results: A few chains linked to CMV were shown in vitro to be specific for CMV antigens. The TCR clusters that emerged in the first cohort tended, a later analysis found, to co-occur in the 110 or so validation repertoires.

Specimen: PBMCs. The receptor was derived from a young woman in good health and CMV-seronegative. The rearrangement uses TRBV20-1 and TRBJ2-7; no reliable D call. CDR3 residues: CSALSYKQYF. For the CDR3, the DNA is TGCAGTGCTCTTTCGTACAAGCAGTACTTC.